This T cell receptor beta chain is from a study of blood T cells in healthy people across ages. Overall study findings and caveats: A roughly linear age-dependent decrease characterized TCR beta diversity per million T cells. Without sorted subsets, naive and antigen-experienced compartments could not be conclusively compared.

Trimming removed 7 bases from V and 11 bases from J, with 32 bases in between. The CDR3 loop spans 17 amino acids. Drawn from each donor were about 9 milliliters of peripheral blood. Points on this clonotype: Its antigen is unidentified.

With a J-beta primer mix and a sample-barcoded 5' primer, a second PCR ran about 7 to 12 cycles. All cDNA molecules were each tagged by a template-switch adaptor with 12 random nucleotides. TCRdb called the 5' RACE reads again in MiXCR, with one record for every CDR3 protein. The sample contains 1 million to 1.2 million distinct CDR3 sequences, 35% to 40% of which appear only once. The chain couples TRBV12-3 or TRBV12-4 to TRBJ2-5; the D gene could be TRBD1 or TRBD2 (6 bases each). The receptor's source is a man aged 18-30 years in good health. Sequencing was done on a sample of blood. The CDR3 is CASNHPGATSSYNEQYF. CDR3 coding DNA: TGTGCCAGCAACCACCCAGGGGCAACTAGCTCCTACAATGAGCAGTACTTC.